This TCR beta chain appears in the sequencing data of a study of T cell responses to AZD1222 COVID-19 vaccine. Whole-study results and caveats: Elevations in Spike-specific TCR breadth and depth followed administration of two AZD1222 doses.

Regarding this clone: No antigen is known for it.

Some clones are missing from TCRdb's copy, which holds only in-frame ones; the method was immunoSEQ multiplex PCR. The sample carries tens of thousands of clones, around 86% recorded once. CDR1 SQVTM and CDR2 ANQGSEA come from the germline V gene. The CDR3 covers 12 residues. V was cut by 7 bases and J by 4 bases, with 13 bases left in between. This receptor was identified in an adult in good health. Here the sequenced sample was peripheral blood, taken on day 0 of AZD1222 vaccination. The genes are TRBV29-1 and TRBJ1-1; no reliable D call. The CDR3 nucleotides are TGCAGCGGCCACGGATTGGGCACTGAAGCTTTCTTT. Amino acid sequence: CSGHGLGTEAFF.